The 5 T cell receptor beta chains given below trace back to one sample, sequenced in a study of CD8 T cells in Susac syndrome. RNA amounts of roughly 0.45 to 1 ug underwent reverse transcription with random hexamers. Via MiXCR, TCRdb re-called the immunoSEQ multiplex PCR reads, giving one row per CDR3 protein. Of over 130,000 distinct CDR3 sequences in the sample, 85% to 95% were seen once. The sample consisted of CD4+ T cells from PBMCs. These TCRs come from a human donor with multiple sclerosis.

The chain employs TRBV7-3 and TRBJ1-6; 7 nucleotides line up with TRBD1. Germline V gene lookup returns CDR1 SGHTA and CDR2 FQGTGA. The CDR3 loop spans 15 amino acids. V lost 3 bases, J lost 10 bases, and 9 bases stayed unmatched. CDR3 residues: CASSFDRAPRSPLHF. Here the CDR3 DNA reads TGTGCCAGCAGCTTCGACAGGGCTCCTAGGTCACCCCTCCACTTT.

V and J are TRBV7-9 and TRBJ2-5, with D perhaps assigned TRBD1 or TRBD2 (5 bases each). CDR1 SEHNR and CDR2 FQNEAQ come from the germline V gene (reference sequence). The CDR3 has 16 residues. V was trimmed by 5 bases and J by 3 bases, leaving 19 bases between them. This CDR3 reads CASSPRPGTYKETQYF. The CDR3, as DNA: TGTGCCAGCAGCCCCCGTCCCGGGACCTATAAAGAGACCCAGTACTTC.

This clonotype has just one count. The V and J genes are TRBV20-1 and TRBJ2-4; 7 bases fit TRBD1. The CDR3 sequence is 15 residues long. The V gene end was trimmed by 0 bases and the J gene end by 1 base; junction bases not matched to a gene: 3. Germline loops: CDR1 DFQATT, CDR2 SNEGSKA (reference sequence). The CDR3 is CSARDLTGAKNIQYF. Here the CDR3 DNA reads TGCAGTGCTAGAGACCTGACAGGGGCCAAAAACATTCAGTACTTC.

This chain links TRBV13 with TRBJ1-1; D not certain. Trimming left V 1 base short and J 0 bases short, with 21 bases between. The CDR3 spans 19 residues. Germline V gene lookup returns CDR1 PRHDT and CDR2 FYEKMQ (reference sequence). The CDR3 spells CASSLDSMGGIPMNTEAFF. CDR3 bases: TGTGCCAGCAGCTTAGATTCAATGGGTGGTATCCCCATGAACACTGAAGCTTTCTTT.

The chain employs TRBV30 and TRBJ1-2, with no clear D. V lost 1 base, J lost 4 bases, and 7 bases lay in between. The V gene's germline CDR1 is GTSNPN and CDR2 SVGIG (reference sequence). The CDR3 loop spans 12 amino acids. The CDR3 sequence: CAWSAEGYGYTF. The CDR3, as DNA: TGTGCCTGGAGTGCTGAAGGCTATGGCTACACCTTC.